This T cell receptor (beta chain) was recovered during a study of response to subunit inactivated influenza vaccine (dated by TCRdb to the late 2010s). Regarding the research as a whole: Deep quantitative T cell receptor repertoire profiling was used in the study to track responses to a trivalent subunit inactivated influenza vaccine.

Remarks on this clonotype: Its antigen is unknown. No per-base quality is available; no much larger clone lies one base away.

General study outcomes and caveats: According to the authors, only a limited number of new T cells may be recruited by each seasonal influenza vaccination.

From cysteine to phenylalanine, the CDR3 is 16 amino acids long. The kept DNA is CDR3 alone, 48 bases in frame from the first base. The germline V gene encodes CDR1 LNHDA and CDR2 SQIVND (reference sequence). The junction carries 17 bases between V and J, which are trimmed by 4 bases and 2 bases respectively. Library creation used RT-PCR. TCRdb lists the instrument as Illumina HiSeq 2500. TCRdb's own reprocessing of the public reads used fastp at Q25 and MiXCR and kept productive beta chains. Each entry is one CDR3 protein sequence, shown with its most common DNA and genes. For this sample there are about 780,000 distinct CDR3 sequences; around a sixth appear just once. The top ten constitute approximately 11% of the sample.

This TCR derives from a man aged 50 to 59 who received an inactivated influenza vaccine. Donor details come from another sample of the same person, matched by shared clones. Sequences were derived from PBMCs from blood, sampled 4 to 6 days after vaccination. The V and J segments used are TRBV19 and TRBJ2-5; no D gene is confidently identified. The DNA sequence follows: TGTGCCAGTAGTACTTTGCGGCGCGGCGCACAAGAGACCCAGTACTTC. This translates into CASSTLRRGAQETQYF.